Many counts were recorded for the clone carrying this T cell receptor beta chain. The antigen is unknown. This entry is derived from a study of regulatory T cells in long-lasting Graves disease. At the level of the study: Treatment with antithyroid drugs for over 5 years, together with positive TSH receptor antibodies, meant persistent Graves' disease. General observations from the study: Preferential use of TRBV28, TRBJ1-2 and TRBJ2-5 was seen in persistent disease. New patients shared around 920 public clonotypes, fewer than the approximately 2,500 shared by persistent patients. The small sample size may have reduced accuracy.

Documented time point: persistent/refractory GD, antithyroid drugs over 5 years with positive TRAb. PBMC-derived RNA was used for the TCR library. The CDR3 has 12 amino acids. Germline V gene sequence: CDR1 MNHNS, CDR2 SASEGT. V was trimmed by 7 bases and J by 6 bases, leaving 12 bases between them. Arm-PCR of CDR3 regions with iRepertoire HTBI primers generated TCR beta libraries. TCRdb independently ran MiXCR on the multiplex PCR reads; one entry per CDR3 protein. This table holds 600,000 to 850,000 distinct CDR3 sequences, around 32% found once. The V gene is TRBV6-1, the J gene TRBJ1-2, with D unclear. The TCR originated in a female donor with Graves disease. The material was peripheral blood mononuclear cells (PBMCs), obtained when the disease was refractory, from a patient treated with antithyroid drugs. The CDR3 bases are TGTGCCAGCACTGCGACAACCCATGGCTACACCTTC. It specifies CASTATTHGYTF.